This paragraph covers one T cell receptor (beta chain) sequence. This clonotype was seen a handful of times. Which antigen it targets is not known. No base-level quality is on record; no much larger clone is a single base apart. Library creation used PCR. TCRdb names Illumina HiSeq 2500 as the instrument used. TCR libraries were prepared with molecular barcoding, using unique molecular identifiers to normalize TCRbeta repertoire quantification. TCRdb reworked the public reads: Q25 trimming with fastp, MiXCR clone assembly, productive beta chains retained. Each record represents a unique CDR3 protein, reported with the most common genes and DNA among its rows. The sample contains about 420,000 distinct CDR3 sequences, 11% of them found a single time. The ten largest clones add up to roughly 6% of the sample. This record comes from a study of T-cell reconstitution after alpha-beta-depleted transplantation in children (dated by TCRdb to between 2015 and 2016). Background on the whole study: Using TCR repertoire profiling, the study quantitatively followed how T-cell immune reconstitution unfolded in children after TCRalphabeta/CD19-depleted allogeneic hematopoietic cell transplantation.

The starting material was PBMCs from the stem cell graft donor, obtained from the stem cell graft. The sequence was collected from a human donor who donated a stem cell graft to a child with acute myeloid leukemia.

The CDR3 protein is CASSDQTGPNYGYTF. The DNA sequence reads TGTGCCAGCAGTGATCAGACAGGGCCTAACTATGGCTACACCTTC. The receptor chain draws on TRBV6-1 and TRBJ1-2; 7 bases in the middle match TRBD1. The V end gives up 3 bases and the J end 0 bases, leaving 4 bases in the junction not matched to a gene. According to the germline V gene, CDR1 reads MNHNS and CDR2 reads SASEGT. There are 15 amino acids in the CDR3, from cysteine to phenylalanine inclusive. The read is trimmed to its CDR3 DNA, 45 bases read in frame from base 1.